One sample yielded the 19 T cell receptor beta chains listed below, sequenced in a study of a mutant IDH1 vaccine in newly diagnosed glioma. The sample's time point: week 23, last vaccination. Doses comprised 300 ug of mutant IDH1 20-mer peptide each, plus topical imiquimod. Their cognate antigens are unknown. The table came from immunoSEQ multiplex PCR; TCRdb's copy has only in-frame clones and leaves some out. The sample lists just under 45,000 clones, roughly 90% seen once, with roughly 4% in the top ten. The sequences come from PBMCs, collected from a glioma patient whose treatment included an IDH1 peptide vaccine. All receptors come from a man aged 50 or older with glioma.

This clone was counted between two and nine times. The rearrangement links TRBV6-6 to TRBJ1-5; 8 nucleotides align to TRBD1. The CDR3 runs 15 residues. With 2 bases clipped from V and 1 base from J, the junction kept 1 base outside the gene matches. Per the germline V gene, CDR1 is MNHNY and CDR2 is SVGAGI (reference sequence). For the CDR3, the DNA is TGTGCCAGCAGTTACACAGGGGGGAGCAATCAGCCCCAGCATTTT. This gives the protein CASSYTGGSNQPQHF.

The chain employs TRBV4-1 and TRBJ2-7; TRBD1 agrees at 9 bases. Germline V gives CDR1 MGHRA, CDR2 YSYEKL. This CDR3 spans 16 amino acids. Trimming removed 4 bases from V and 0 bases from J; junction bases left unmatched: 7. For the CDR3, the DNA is TGCGCCAGCAGCCGATCCGGGACAGGGAGCTCCTACGAGCAGTACTTC. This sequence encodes CASSRSGTGSSYEQYF.

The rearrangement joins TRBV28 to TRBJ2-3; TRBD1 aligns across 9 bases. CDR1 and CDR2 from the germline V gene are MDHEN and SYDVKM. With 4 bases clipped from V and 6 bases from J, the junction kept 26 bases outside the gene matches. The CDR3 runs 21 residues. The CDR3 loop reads CASSSTSPTGGTYIERDTQYF. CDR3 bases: TGTGCCAGCAGTTCCACAAGCCCGACAGGGGGAACATACATAGAGAGGGATACGCAGTATTTT.

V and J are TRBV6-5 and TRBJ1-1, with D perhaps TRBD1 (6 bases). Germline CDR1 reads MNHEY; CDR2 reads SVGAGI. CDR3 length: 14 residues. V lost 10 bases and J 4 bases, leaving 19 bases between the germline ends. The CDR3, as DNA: TGTGCCACCGGAGACAGGACTAAATTCACTGAAGCTTTCTTT. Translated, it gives CATGDRTKFTEAFF.

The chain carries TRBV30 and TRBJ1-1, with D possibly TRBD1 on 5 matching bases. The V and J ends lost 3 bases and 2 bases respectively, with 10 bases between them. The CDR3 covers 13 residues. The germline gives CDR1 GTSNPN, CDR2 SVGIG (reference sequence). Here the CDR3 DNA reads TGTGCCTGGAGAAAGGGGAGTAACACTGAAGCTTTCTTT. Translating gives CAWRKGSNTEAFF.

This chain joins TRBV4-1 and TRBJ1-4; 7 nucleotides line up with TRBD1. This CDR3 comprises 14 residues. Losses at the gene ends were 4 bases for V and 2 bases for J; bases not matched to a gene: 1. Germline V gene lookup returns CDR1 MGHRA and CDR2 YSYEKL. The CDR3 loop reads CASSLQGTNEKLFF. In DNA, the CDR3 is TGCGCCAGCAGCCTACAGGGGACTAATGAAAAACTGTTTTTT.

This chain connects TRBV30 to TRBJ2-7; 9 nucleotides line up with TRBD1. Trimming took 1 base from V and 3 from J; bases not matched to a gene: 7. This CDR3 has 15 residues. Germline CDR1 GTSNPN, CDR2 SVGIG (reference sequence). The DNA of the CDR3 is TGTGCCTGGAGTGCGACAGGGGGTGGCTACTACGAGCAGTACTTC. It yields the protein CAWSATGGGYYEQYF. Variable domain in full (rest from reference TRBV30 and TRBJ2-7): SQTIHQWPATLVQPVGSPLSLECTVEGTSNPNLYWYRQAAGRGLQLLFYSVGIGQISSEVPQNLSASRPQDRQFILSSKKLLLSDSGFYLCAWSATGGGYYEQYFGPGTRLTVT.

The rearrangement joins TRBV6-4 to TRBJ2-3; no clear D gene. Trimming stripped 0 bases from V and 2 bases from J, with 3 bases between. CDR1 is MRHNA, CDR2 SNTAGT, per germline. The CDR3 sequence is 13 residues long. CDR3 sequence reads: CASSDSDTDTQYF. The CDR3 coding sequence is TGTGCCAGCAGTGACTCGGACACAGATACGCAGTATTTT.

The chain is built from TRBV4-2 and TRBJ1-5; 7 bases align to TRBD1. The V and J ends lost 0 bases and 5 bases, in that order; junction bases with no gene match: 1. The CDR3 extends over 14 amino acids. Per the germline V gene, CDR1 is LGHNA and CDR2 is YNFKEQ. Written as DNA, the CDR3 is TGTGCCAGCAGCCAAGACAGGGGGTATCAGCCCCAGCATTTT. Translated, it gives CASSQDRGYQPQHF.

CDR3 sequence (DNA): TGTGCCAGCAGCAAGGACAGGGGGGCTGCGAGACTGTTTTTT. This gives the protein CASSKDRGAARLFF. The chain has TRBV4-2 and TRBJ1-4; TRBD1 agrees at 10 bases. J lost 13 bases, V lost 5 bases, and 10 bases had no gene match. The CDR3 has 14 residues. Germline CDR1 LGHNA, CDR2 YNFKEQ.

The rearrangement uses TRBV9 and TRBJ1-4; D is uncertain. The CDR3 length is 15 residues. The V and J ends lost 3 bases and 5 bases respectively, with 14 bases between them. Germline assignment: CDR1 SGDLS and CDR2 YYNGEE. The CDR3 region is CASSASWTENEKLFF. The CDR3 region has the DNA TGTGCCAGCAGCGCGAGCTGGACTGAAAATGAAAAACTGTTTTTT.

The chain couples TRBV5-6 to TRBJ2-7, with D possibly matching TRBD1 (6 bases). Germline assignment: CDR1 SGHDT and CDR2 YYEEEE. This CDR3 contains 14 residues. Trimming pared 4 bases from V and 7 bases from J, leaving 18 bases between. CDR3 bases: TGTGCCAGCAGCCCACGACAGGCCGCCGAAGAGCAGTACTTC. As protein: CASSPRQAAEEQYF.

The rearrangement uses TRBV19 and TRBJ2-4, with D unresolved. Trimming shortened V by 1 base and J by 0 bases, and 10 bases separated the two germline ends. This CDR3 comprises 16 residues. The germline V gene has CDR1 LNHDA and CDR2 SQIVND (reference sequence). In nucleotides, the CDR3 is TGTGCCAGTAGTATAGCTTTTCGGCTAGCCAAAAACATTCAGTACTTC. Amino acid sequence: CASSIAFRLAKNIQYF.

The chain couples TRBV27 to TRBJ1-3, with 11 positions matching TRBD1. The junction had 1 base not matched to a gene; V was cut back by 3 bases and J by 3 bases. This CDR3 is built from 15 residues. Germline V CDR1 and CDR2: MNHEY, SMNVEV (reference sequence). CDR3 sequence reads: CASSLDRGHGNTIYF. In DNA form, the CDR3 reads TGTGCCAGCAGTTTGGACAGGGGGCATGGAAACACCATATATTTT.

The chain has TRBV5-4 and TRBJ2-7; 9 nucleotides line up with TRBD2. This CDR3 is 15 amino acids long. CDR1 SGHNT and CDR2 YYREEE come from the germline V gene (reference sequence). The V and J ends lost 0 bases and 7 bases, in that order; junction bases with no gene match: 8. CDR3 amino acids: CASSLELAGLREQYF. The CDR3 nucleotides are TGTGCCAGCAGCTTGGAGCTAGCGGGGCTACGGGAGCAGTACTTC.

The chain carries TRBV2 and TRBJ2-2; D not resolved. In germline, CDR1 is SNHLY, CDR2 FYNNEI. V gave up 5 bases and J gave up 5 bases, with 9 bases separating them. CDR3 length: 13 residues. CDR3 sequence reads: CASSRAETGELFF. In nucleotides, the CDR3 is TGTGCCAGCAGTAGGGCCGAGACCGGGGAGCTGTTTTTT.

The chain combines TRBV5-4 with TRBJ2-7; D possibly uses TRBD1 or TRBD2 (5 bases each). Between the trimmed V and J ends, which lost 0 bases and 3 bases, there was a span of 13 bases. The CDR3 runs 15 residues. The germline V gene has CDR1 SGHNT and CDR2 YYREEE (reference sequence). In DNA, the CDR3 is TGTGCCAGCAGCTTGGGGGTGGGGGTCGGCTACGAGCAGTACTTC. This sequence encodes CASSLGVGVGYEQYF. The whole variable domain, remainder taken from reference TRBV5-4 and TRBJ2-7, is ETGVTQSPTHLIKTRGQQVTLRCSSQSGHNTVSWYQQALGQGPQFIFQYYREEENGRGNFPPRFSGLQFPNYSSELNVNALELDDSALYLCASSLGVGVGYEQYFGPGTRLTVT.

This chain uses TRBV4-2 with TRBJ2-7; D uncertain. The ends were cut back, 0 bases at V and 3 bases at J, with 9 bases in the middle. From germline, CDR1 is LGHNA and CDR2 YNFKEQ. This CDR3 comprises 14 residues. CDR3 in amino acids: CASSQDDLRYEQYF. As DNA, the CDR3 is TGTGCCAGCAGCCAAGATGACTTGCGCTACGAGCAGTACTTC.

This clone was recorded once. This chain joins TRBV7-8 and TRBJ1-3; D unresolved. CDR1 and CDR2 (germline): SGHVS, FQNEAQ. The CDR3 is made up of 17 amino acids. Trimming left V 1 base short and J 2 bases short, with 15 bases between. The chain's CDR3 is CASSLEGLLVTGNTIYF. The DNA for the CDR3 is TGTGCCAGCAGCTTAGAAGGCCTACTAGTCACTGGAAACACCATATATTTT.